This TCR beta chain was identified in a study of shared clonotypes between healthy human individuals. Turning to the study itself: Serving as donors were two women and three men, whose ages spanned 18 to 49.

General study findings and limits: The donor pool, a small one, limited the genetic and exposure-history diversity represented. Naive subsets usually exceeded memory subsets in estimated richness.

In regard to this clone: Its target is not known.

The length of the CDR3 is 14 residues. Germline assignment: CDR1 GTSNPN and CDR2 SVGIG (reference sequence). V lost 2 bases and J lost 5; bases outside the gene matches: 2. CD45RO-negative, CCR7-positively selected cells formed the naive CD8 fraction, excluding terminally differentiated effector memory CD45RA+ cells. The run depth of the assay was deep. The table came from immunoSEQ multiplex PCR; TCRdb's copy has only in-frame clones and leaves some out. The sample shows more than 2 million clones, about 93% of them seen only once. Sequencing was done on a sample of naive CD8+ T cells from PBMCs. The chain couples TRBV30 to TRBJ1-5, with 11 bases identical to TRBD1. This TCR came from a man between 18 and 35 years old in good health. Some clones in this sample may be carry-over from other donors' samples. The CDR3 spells CAWSLGQGDQPQHF. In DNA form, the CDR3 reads TGTGCCTGGAGTCTGGGACAGGGGGATCAGCCCCAGCATTTT.